Below, 27 T cell receptor beta chains from the same sample are listed, as sequenced in a study of cytomegalovirus exposure and HLA in healthy donors (dated by TCRdb to 2017 to 2019). Receptor libraries were prepared by the immunoSEQ multiplex PCR assay. A mixture of 60 forward primers for TCR Vbeta segments and 13 reverse primers for TCR Jbeta segments was used in the multiplex PCR. Here the immuneACCESS table is served through TCRdb, limited to in-frame sequences with V and J called. Missing clones are a known gap in these copies; in checked studies unresolved V genes cover under half, and the rest lacks a known reason. The sample's table lists a count of around 140,000 clones. In total, the top ten clones hold approximately 2% of the sample. Sequencing was performed on PBMCs. The origin of the receptors is a woman aged 18-29 years in good health and CMV-seronegative.

The V call is TRBV5-1, the J call TRBJ2-1, with 8 bases identical to TRBD1. Germline CDR1 SGHRS, CDR2 YFSETQ. V lost 3 bases and J lost 3; bases outside the gene matches: 5. The CDR3 covers 15 residues. The DNA for the CDR3 is TGCGCCAGCAGCTCGGGACAGGCGAACTACAATGAGCAGTTCTTC. Translated: CASSSGQANYNEQFF.

The chain is built from TRBV12-2 and TRBJ2-5; TRBD2, the D gene given by the table, was not confirmed from the DNA. TRBV12-2 represents a pseudogene. The CDR3 contains 18 residues. CDR3 DNA: TGTGCAAGTCGCTTAGTGGAAGGGACTAGCGGGAGCAAAGAGACCCAGTACTTC. The encoded protein is CASRLVEGTSGSKETQYF.

The chain employs TRBV7-3 and TRBJ2-2; D might be TRBD2 (5 bases). The CDR3 is 15 amino acids. Deletions cut 5 bases from V and 1 base from J, with 11 bases between. CDR1 and CDR2 from the germline V gene are SGHTA and FQGTGA. CDR3 loop: CASSPGSENTGELFF. CDR3 DNA: TGTGCCAGCAGCCCTGGGAGCGAGAACACCGGGGAGCTGTTTTTT. Full variable domain (outside the CDR3, taken from reference TRBV7-3 and TRBJ2-2): GAGVSQTPSNKVTEKGKYVELRCDPISGHTALYWYRQSLGQGPEFLIYFQGTGAADDSGLPNDRFFAVRPEGSVSTLKIQRTERGDSAVYLCASSPGSENTGELFFGEGSRLTVL.

The rearrangement uses TRBV30 and TRBJ1-5; D call uncertain. The CDR3 is 13 amino acids. V was cut by 2 bases and J by 4 bases, with 9 bases left in between. Per the germline V gene, CDR1 is GTSNPN and CDR2 is SVGIG (reference sequence). The CDR3 sequence: CAWSTVWNQPQHF. The CDR3 coding sequence is TGTGCCTGGAGTACTGTTTGGAATCAGCCCCAGCATTTT.

V and J are TRBV11-3 and TRBJ2-5; 7 positions agree with TRBD1. The J segment lost 1 base and the V segment lost 6 bases, leaving 17 bases of the junction unmatched. CDR1 and CDR2 from the germline V gene are SGHNT and YENEEA. The CDR3 length is 18 residues. The CDR3 DNA is TGTGCCAGCAGTACCTCTGAAGGGACAGCTCAGGCCCAAGAGACCCAGTACTTC. Its translation: CASSTSEGTAQAQETQYF.

V gene TRBV7-2 combines with J gene TRBJ2-2, with 7 bases fitting TRBD1. Germline loops: CDR1 SGHTA, CDR2 FQGNSA. The length of the CDR3 is 16 residues. V gave up 4 bases and J gave up 6 bases; unmatched junction bases: 11. CDR3 in amino acids: CASSWGSRQGSGELFF. DNA of the CDR3: TGTGCCAGCAGCTGGGGGTCGAGACAGGGCTCCGGGGAGCTGTTTTTT.

The chain links TRBV27 to TRBJ1-1; no definite D call. CDR1 and CDR2 (germline): MNHEY, SMNVEV (reference sequence). The CDR3 has 17 residues. The V end was cut by 6 bases, the J end by 1 base, with 21 bases between. CDR3 protein: CASRTQTRYDSNTEAFF. In nucleotides, the CDR3 is TGTGCCAGCAGGACCCAGACGAGATATGACTCGAACACTGAAGCTTTCTTT.

This chain uses TRBV11-3 with TRBJ2-1; weak D call: TRBD1 (6 bases). The CDR3 length is 16 residues. The germline V gene encodes CDR1 SGHNT and CDR2 YENEEA. V lost 5 bases, J lost 1 base, and 15 bases lay in between. The CDR3 bases are TGTGCCAGCAGCCCCAGGGGCCAGGGGTCCTACAATGAGCAGTTCTTC. Translation gives CASSPRGQGSYNEQFF.

The CDR3 DNA reads TGTGCCAGCAGTAATAGACTGGCGAGCACAGATACGCAGTATTTT. Amino acid sequence: CASSNRLASTDTQYF. The chain links TRBV7-8 to TRBJ2-3; D not certain. The germline CDR1 and CDR2 sequences are SGHVS and FQNEAQ. This CDR3 is built from 15 residues. Trimming shortened V by 6 bases and J by 0 bases, and 13 bases separated the two germline ends.

The chain links TRBV18 to TRBJ1-1; no reliable D call. Trimming took 3 bases from V and 0 from J, leaving 11 bases between them. The germline V gene has CDR1 KGHSH and CDR2 LQKENI. CDR3 length: 15 residues. The CDR3 reads CASSPPGVMNTEAFF. The CDR3 region has the DNA TGTGCCAGCTCACCCCCGGGTGTTATGAACACTGAAGCTTTCTTT.

The J gene is TRBJ2-7, the V gene TRBV30; TRBD1 might be the D (7 bases). Germline V gene data show CDR1 as GTSNPN and CDR2 as SVGIG (reference sequence). The CDR3 runs to 14 residues. Trimming removed 0 bases from V and 5 bases from J, with 14 bases in between. CDR3 nucleotide sequence: TGTGCCTGGAGTGTAGGAGGGGGCGAGGACGAGCAGTACTTC. Translated: CAWSVGGGEDEQYF.

The chain is built from TRBV4-3 and TRBJ2-3; D gene uncertain. This CDR3 is built from 13 residues. Trimming removed 0 bases from V and 6 bases from J, with 7 bases in between. Germline V gene sequence: CDR1 LGHNA, CDR2 YSLEER. CDR3 DNA sequence: TGCGCCAGCAGCCAAGAACGGCGGGATACGCAGTATTTT. The encoded protein is CASSQERRDTQYF.

The chain joins TRBV2 to TRBJ2-5; 8 bases match TRBD1. The CDR3 contains 15 residues. V shed 6 bases and J 5 bases; nucleotides not matched to a gene: 11. Germline V gene data show CDR1 as SNHLY and CDR2 as FYNNEI. The CDR3 nucleotides read TGTGCCAGCAGCCCTCGGACAGGGCTTTTTGAGACCCAGTACTTC. It translates to CASSPRTGLFETQYF.

V gene TRBV7-9 combines with J gene TRBJ1-5; TRBD1 matches 7 bases. This CDR3 contains 15 residues. The J segment lost 4 bases and the V segment lost 2 bases, leaving 5 bases of the junction unmatched. CDR1 is SEHNR, CDR2 FQNEAQ, per germline (reference sequence). DNA of the CDR3: TGTGCCAGCAGCTTATCCCGGGACAGAAATCAGCCCCAGCATTTT. It encodes CASSLSRDRNQPQHF.

This chain connects TRBV7-9 to TRBJ1-2; 8 nucleotides agree with TRBD1. The germline V gene has CDR1 SEHNR and CDR2 FQNEAQ (reference sequence). The V segment lost 4 bases and the J segment 4 bases; nucleotides outside the gene matches: 17. The CDR3 is made up of 18 amino acids. CDR3 in amino acids: CASSSTRGLWQGGYGYTF. CDR3 in DNA: TGTGCCAGCAGCTCCACCAGGGGGCTGTGGCAGGGCGGCTATGGCTACACCTTC.

This chain links TRBV10-3 with TRBJ2-1; possible D gene TRBD1, 6 bases. There are 15 residues in the CDR3. CDR1 and CDR2 (germline): ENHRY, SYGVKD. V was trimmed by 2 bases and J by 5 bases, leaving 13 bases between them. The CDR3 sequence is CAISETQGSHNEQFF. The DNA for the CDR3 is TGTGCCATCAGTGAGACCCAGGGGAGCCACAATGAGCAGTTCTTC.

V and J are TRBV5-1 and TRBJ2-1; TRBD2 matches at 15 bases. Germline-derived CDR1 and CDR2 are SGHRS and YFSETQ. Trimming at V came to 4 bases and at J to 12 bases, leaving 11 bases not matched to a gene. The CDR3 is 16 amino acids. CDR3 nucleotides: TGCGCCAGCAGCCCACAGGGACTAGCGGGAGGATGGGTGCAGTTCTTC. Its translation is CASSPQGLAGGWVQFF.

The chain employs TRBV19 and TRBJ2-3; D remains ambiguous. This CDR3 contains 15 residues. The germline CDR1 and CDR2 sequences are LNHDA and SQIVND (reference sequence). Deletions cut 7 bases from V and 1 base from J, with 15 bases between. DNA of the CDR3: TGTGCCAGTATGTTCTCCGGAGAAGGCACAGATACGCAGTATTTT. This encodes CASMFSGEGTDTQYF.

This chain uses TRBV5-4 with TRBJ2-7; 9 bases are a match to TRBD2. Trimming at V came to 4 bases and at J to 9 bases, leaving 17 bases not matched to a gene. The CDR3 has 16 amino acids. Germline CDR1 reads SGHNT; CDR2 reads YYREEE (reference sequence). Here the CDR3 reads CASSQEGLATPVGQYF. CDR3 in DNA: TGTGCCAGCAGCCAGGAGGGACTAGCTACACCCGTCGGGCAGTACTTC.

The rearrangement links TRBV7-2 to TRBJ2-1; 8 positions agree with TRBD2. Trimming took 5 bases from V and 10 from J; bases not matched to a gene: 16. The CDR3 length is 16 residues. Germline V gene sequence: CDR1 SGHTA, CDR2 FQGNSA. The CDR3 DNA reads as TGTGCCAGCAGCCTGGGGGGTAGCGGGACCTGGGAGGAGCAGTTCTTC. It yields the protein CASSLGGSGTWEEQFF.

The V gene is TRBV2, the J gene TRBJ1-5; no clear D gene. The length of the CDR3 is 13 residues. V was cut by 5 bases and J by 7 bases, with 12 bases left in between. In germline, CDR1 is SNHLY, CDR2 FYNNEI. The CDR3 bases are TGTGCCAGCAGTTCAACGACAAGGCAGCCCCAGCATTTT. It is translated as CASSSTTRQPQHF.

CDR3 DNA sequence: TGTGCCATCAGTGTCCGCCAAGCGGGAGCAGGGGAGACCCAGTACTTC. It yields the protein CAISVRQAGAGETQYF. The chain employs TRBV10-3 and TRBJ2-5; TRBD2 agrees at 8 bases. This CDR3 contains 16 residues. Germline CDR1 is ENHRY and CDR2 is SYGVKD. V lost 4 bases to trimming and J lost 5 bases; unmatched junction nucleotides: 12.

The chain is built from TRBV19 and TRBJ2-1; 7 bases match TRBD2. This CDR3 contains 14 residues. CDR1 and CDR2 (germline): LNHDA, SQIVND (reference sequence). V trimming: 4 bases; J trimming: 5 bases; junction bases outside the gene matches: 5. CDR3 DNA sequence: TGTGCCAGTAGTAGCCGGGACTACCACAATGAGCAGTTCTTC. The encoded protein is CASSSRDYHNEQFF.

DNA of the CDR3: TGTGCCAGTAGTCAAACCGACAGGGGGGATCAGCCCCAGCATTTT. This codes for CASSQTDRGDQPQHF. The chain has TRBV19 and TRBJ1-5; 9 nucleotides align to TRBD1. There are 15 residues in the CDR3. In germline, CDR1 is LNHDA, CDR2 SQIVND (reference sequence). V was clipped by 5 bases and J by 5 bases; unmatched bases: 7. The whole variable domain, filled in from reference TRBV19 and TRBJ1-5, reads DGGITQSPKYLFRKEGQNVTLSCEQNLNHDAMYWYRQDPGQGLRLIYYSQIVNDFQKGDIAEGYSVSREKKESFPLTVTSAQKNPTAFYLCASSQTDRGDQPQHFGDGTRLSIL.

The rearrangement joins TRBV28 to TRBJ2-7; TRBD2 aligns across 9 bases. The CDR3 spans 13 residues. J lost 6 bases, V lost 6 bases, and 6 bases had no gene match. Germline V CDR1 and CDR2: MDHEN, SYDVKM. The CDR3 protein is CASRPGLAGEQYV. The CDR3 DNA follows: TGTGCCAGCAGACCGGGACTAGCAGGCGAGCAGTACGTC.

The V call is TRBV4-2, the J call TRBJ2-1; D perhaps matches TRBD2 (6 bases). The CDR3 has 16 amino acids. The germline gives CDR1 LGHNA, CDR2 YNFKEQ. Trimming removed 3 bases from V and 9 bases from J, with 21 bases in between. CDR3 nucleotide sequence: TGTGCCAGCAGCCACGCCGGGACTTCGGCGAGTGGTGAGCAGTTCTTC. Protein: CASSHAGTSASGEQFF.

The V and J genes are TRBV25-1 and TRBJ2-5, with D uncertain. Judging by the DNA end, TRBJ2-7 fits better; the J call may be wrong. Germline CDR1 is MGHDK and CDR2 is SYGVNS. CDR3 size: 11 residues. This chain's CDR3 is CASSSNYEQYF. As DNA, the CDR3 is TGTGCCAGCAGTTCAAACTACGAGCAGTACTTC.